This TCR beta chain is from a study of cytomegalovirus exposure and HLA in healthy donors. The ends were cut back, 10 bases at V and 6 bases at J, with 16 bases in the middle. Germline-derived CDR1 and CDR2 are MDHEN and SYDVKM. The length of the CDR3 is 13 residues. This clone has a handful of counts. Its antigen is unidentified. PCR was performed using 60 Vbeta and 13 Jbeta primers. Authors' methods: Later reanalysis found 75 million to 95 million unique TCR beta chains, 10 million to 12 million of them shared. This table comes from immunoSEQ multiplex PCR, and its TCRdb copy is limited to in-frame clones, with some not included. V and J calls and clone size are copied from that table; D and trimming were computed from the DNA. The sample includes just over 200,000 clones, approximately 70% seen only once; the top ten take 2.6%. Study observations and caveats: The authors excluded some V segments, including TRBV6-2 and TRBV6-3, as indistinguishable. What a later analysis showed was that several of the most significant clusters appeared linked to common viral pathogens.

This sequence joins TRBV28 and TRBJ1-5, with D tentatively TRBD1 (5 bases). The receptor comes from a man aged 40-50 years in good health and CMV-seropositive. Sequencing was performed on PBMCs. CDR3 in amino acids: CATHGGWGQPQHF. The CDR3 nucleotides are TGTGCCACACACGGGGGTTGGGGTCAGCCCCAGCATTTT. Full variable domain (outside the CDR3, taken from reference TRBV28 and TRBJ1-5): DVKVTQSSRYLVKRTGEKVFLECVQDMDHENMFWYRQDPGLGLRLIYFSYDVKMKEKGDIPEGYSVSREKKERFSLILESASTNQTSMYLCATHGGWGQPQHFGDGTRLSIL.